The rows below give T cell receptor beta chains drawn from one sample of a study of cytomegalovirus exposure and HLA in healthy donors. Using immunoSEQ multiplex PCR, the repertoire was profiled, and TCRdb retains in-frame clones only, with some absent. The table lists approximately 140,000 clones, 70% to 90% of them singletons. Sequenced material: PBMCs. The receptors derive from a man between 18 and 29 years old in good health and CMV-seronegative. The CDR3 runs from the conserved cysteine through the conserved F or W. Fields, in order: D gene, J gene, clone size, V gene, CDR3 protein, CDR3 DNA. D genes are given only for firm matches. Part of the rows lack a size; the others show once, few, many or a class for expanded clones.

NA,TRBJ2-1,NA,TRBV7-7,CASSQNPSINEQFF,TGTGCCAGCAGCCAAAACCCAAGCATCAATGAGCAGTTCTTC
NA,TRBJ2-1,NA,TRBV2,CASRSQGDEQFF,TGTGCCAGCAGGAGCCAGGGTGACGAGCAGTTCTTC
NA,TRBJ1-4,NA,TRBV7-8,CASSPSTGFREKLFF,TGTGCCAGCAGCCCAAGTACAGGGTTTCGCGAAAAACTGTTTTTT
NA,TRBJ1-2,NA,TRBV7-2,CASSRFTNQGPFYGYTF,TGTGCCAGCAGCCGATTTACCAATCAGGGGCCTTTCTATGGCTACACCTTC
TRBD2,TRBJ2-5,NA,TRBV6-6,CASSTRQGLAETQYF,TGTGCCAGCAGTACTCGACAGGGACTAGCAGAGACCCAGTACTTC
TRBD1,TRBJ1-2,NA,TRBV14,CASSQDSGTAYGYTF,TGTGCCAGCAGCCAAGACTCCGGGACAGCCTATGGCTACACCTTC
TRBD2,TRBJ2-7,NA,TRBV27,CASRSGTSGGLGREQYF,TGTGCCAGCAGGTCCGGGACTAGCGGGGGGCTCGGTCGAGAGCAGTACTTC
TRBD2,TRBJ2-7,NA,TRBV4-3,CASSQVSGSSYEQYF,TGCGCCAGCAGCCAAGTTAGCGGGAGCTCCTACGAGCAGTACTTC
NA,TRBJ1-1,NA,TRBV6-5,CASSYSRGVNTEAFF,TGTGCCAGCAGTTACTCGCGGGGGGTAAACACTGAAGCTTTCTTT
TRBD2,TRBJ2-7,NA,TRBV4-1,CASSQTGLAGSEQYF,TGCGCCAGCAGCCAAACGGGACTAGCGGGATCCGAGCAGTACTTC
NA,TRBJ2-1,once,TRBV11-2,CASSLVQGSYNEQFF,TGTGCCAGCAGCTTAGTGCAGGGGTCCTACAATGAGCAGTTCTTC
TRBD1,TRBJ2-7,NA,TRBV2,CASSLQGIEQYF,TGTGCCAGCAGTTTACAGGGGATCGAGCAGTACTTC
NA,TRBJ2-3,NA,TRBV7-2,CASSHGGQTGDTQYF,TGTGCCAGCAGCCATGGGGGCCAAACAGGAGATACGCAGTATTTT
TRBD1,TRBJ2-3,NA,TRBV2,CASSEWDRLTDTQYF,TGTGCCAGCAGTGAATGGGACAGACTCACAGATACGCAGTATTTT
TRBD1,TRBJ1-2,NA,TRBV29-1,CSVGDRGTSGYTF,TGCAGCGTTGGGGACAGGGGTACGAGTGGCTACACCTTC
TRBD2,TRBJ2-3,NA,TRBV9,CASSVSPGGGTDTQYF,TGTGCCAGCAGCGTAAGCCCCGGGGGGGGTACAGATACGCAGTATTTT
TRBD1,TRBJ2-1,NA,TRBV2,CASSGRQGVFYNEQFF,TGTGCCAGCAGCGGACGACAGGGGGTATTTTACAATGAGCAGTTCTTC
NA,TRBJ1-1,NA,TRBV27,CASLGERSTEAFF,TGTGCCAGCCTTGGAGAGAGGAGCACTGAAGCTTTCTTT
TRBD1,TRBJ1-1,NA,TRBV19,CASTSRGITEAFF,TGTGCCAGTACGTCCAGGGGGATCACTGAAGCTTTCTTT
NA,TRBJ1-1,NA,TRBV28,CASILHRGNTEAFF,TGTGCCAGCATCCTTCATAGGGGGAACACTGAAGCTTTCTTT
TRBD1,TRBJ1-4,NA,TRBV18,CASSQSGQVEKLFF,TGTGCCAGCTCACAGTCGGGACAGGTCGAAAAACTGTTTTTT
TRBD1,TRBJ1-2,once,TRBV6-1,CASSGGRGLANYGYTF,TGTGCCAGCAGTGGAGGCAGGGGGTTAGCTAACTATGGCTACACCTTC
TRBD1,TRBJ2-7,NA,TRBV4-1,CASSQYGTGAYEQYF,TGCGCCAGCAGCCAATACGGGACAGGAGCCTACGAGCAGTACTTC
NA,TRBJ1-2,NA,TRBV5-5,CASSLRRGNYGYTF,TGTGCCAGCAGCTTGCGCAGGGGTAACTATGGCTACACCTTC
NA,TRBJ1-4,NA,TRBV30,CASDTQLNEKLFF,TGTGCCTCTGACACACAACTTAATGAAAAACTGTTTTTT
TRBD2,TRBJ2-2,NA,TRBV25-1,CASSRLAGVPGELFF,TGTGCCAGCAGTAGGCTAGCGGGAGTTCCCGGGGAGCTGTTTTTT
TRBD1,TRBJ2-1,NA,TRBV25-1,CASSEPGTVDEQFF,TGTGCCAGCAGTGAACCCGGGACAGTCGATGAGCAGTTCTTC
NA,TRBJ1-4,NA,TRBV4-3,CASSQGTVTNEKLFF,TGCGCCAGCAGCCAAGGGACAGTCACAAATGAAAAACTGTTTTTT
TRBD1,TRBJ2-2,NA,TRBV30,CAWSPFGTGDGGELFF,TGTGCCTGGAGCCCATTCGGGACAGGGGACGGAGGGGAGCTGTTTTTT
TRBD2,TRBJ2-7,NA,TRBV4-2,CASSQGLLGSGTFYEQYF,TGTGCCAGCAGCCAAGGACTGCTGGGTAGCGGGACCTTCTACGAGCAGTACTTC
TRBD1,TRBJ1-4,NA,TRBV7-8,CASSPHFTGGEEKLFF,TGTGCCAGCAGCCCCCATTTTACAGGGGGGGAGGAAAAACTGTTTTTT
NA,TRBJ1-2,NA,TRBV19,CATSLAGISGYTF,TGTGCCACCTCCCTGGCGGGGATTAGCGGCTACACCTTC
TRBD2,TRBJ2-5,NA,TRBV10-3,CAISRTSGQETQYF,TGTGCCATCAGTCGGACTAGCGGCCAAGAGACCCAGTACTTC
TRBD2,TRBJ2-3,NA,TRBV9,CASSEGTSGRVADTQYF,TGTGCCAGCAGCGAGGGGACTAGCGGGAGGGTGGCAGATACGCAGTATTTT
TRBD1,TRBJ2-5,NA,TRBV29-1,CSPEGASGETQYF,TGCAGCCCAGAGGGGGCCTCGGGAGAGACCCAGTACTTC
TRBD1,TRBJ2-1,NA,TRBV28,CASRLGQGIRFF,TGTGCCAGCAGGCTTGGACAGGGCATACGGTTCTTC
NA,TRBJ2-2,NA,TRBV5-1,CASSLTGLNTGELFF,TGCGCCAGCAGCTTAACAGGCTTGAACACCGGGGAGCTGTTTTTT
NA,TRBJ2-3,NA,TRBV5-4,CASSGRPGQKTSTDTQYF,TGTGCCAGCAGCGGCCGGCCAGGACAGAAAACTAGCACAGATACGCAGTATTTT
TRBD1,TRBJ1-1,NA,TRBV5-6,CASSWWDRGTEAFF,TGTGCCAGCAGCTGGTGGGACAGGGGCACTGAAGCTTTCTTT
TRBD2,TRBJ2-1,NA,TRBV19,CASSILLSGLAGVEQFF,TGTGCCAGTAGTATCCTTCTATCGGGACTAGCGGGAGTGGAGCAGTTCTTC
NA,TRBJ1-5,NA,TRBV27,CASSLEGDQPQHF,TGTGCCAGCAGCCTGGAAGGGGATCAGCCCCAGCATTTT
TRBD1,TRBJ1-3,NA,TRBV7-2,CASSLHDRGVYTIYF,TGTGCCAGCAGCTTGCACGACAGGGGGGTATACACCATATATTTT
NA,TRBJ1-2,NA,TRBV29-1,CSVAGGAQVYGYTF,TGCAGCGTGGCGGGGGGGGCGCAGGTCTATGGCTACACCTTC
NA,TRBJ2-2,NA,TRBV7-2,CASSPDSLNTGELFF,TGTGCCAGCAGCCCGGACAGCTTGAACACCGGGGAGCTGTTTTTT
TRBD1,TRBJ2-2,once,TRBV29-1,CSGRQGSTGELFF,TGCAGCGGCCGACAGGGGAGCACCGGGGAGCTGTTTTTT
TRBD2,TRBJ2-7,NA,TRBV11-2,CASARPAGGSYEQYF,TGTGCCAGCGCACGCCCAGCGGGAGGCTCCTACGAGCAGTACTTC
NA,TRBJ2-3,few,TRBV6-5,CASRSSTDTQYF,TGTGCCAGCAGGTCTAGCACAGATACGCAGTATTTT